This T cell receptor (beta chain) was documented in a study of CD8+CD57+ T cells in acquired aplastic anemia. Study as a whole: Isolated CD4+ and CD8+ cells, once sorted, yielded DNA averaging about 3 ug. Healthy donor CD4+ samples were sequenced to a depth that averaged around 11 million reads.

This clonotype occurred a few times. The antigen is undetermined. One end of the junction fails to match germline, which may point to a read error. CDR3 length: 12 amino acids. In germline, CDR1 is MNHNS, CDR2 SASEGT. The TCR beta profiling, which covered VDJ combination and CDR3 sequence, was carried out using genomic DNA as the template. Via MiXCR, TCRdb re-called the reads, giving one row per CDR3 protein. The sample records 350,000 to 450,000 distinct CDR3 sequences, around 72% being singletons. Study-wide results and caveats: Some 28 CD8+ CDR3 sequences occurred in both the patients and the controls.

Sequenced: sorted CD4+, CD8+, or CD8+CD57+ T cells (not recorded which) from PBMCs. The rearrangement uses TRBV6-1 and TRBJ1-1; D not resolved. The clonotype originates from a human donor in good health, serving as a control. The CDR3 loop reads CANSGNRAVAFF. The CDR3, as DNA: TGTGCCAACAGTGGCAACCGGGCGGTTGCTTTCTTT.